The 11 T cell receptor beta chains below come from one sample, sequenced in a study of metastatic and nonmetastatic thyroid tumors. TCRdb reanalyzed the PCR reads via MiXCR. Here the sample spans 40,000 or so clones, roughly 13% being singletons. Every patient was untreated before thyroid surgery. Sequencing was carried out using blood. Every receptor here comes from a female donor with papillary thyroid cancer or a benign thyroid nodule (not recorded which). Some clones in this sample may be carry-over from other donors' samples.

This clone was seen repeatedly, ten times or more. This chain joins TRBV2 and TRBJ1-5; 10 nucleotides line up with TRBD1. V shed 6 bases and J 1 base; nucleotides not matched to a gene: 6. The CDR3 is 16 residues long. Germline V gene lookup returns CDR1 SNHLY and CDR2 FYNNEI. CDR3 coding DNA: TGTGCCAGCAGCCGGACAGGGGGTTTAAGCAATCAGCCCCAGCATTTT. Its protein is CASSRTGGLSNQPQHF.

In this sample, this clone is medium-sized. The chain recombines TRBV27 with TRBJ2-7; 8 bases are a match to TRBD1. CDR1 is MNHEY and CDR2 is SMNVEV in the germline V gene (reference sequence). With V trimmed by 5 bases and J by 4 bases, 13 bases remained unmatched. This CDR3 region has 16 residues. The CDR3 region is CASSLRPDREGYEQYF. The CDR3 region has the DNA TGTGCCAGCAGTCTACGACCGGACAGGGAAGGATACGAGCAGTACTTC.

This chain connects TRBV7-3 to TRBJ2-2; D is possibly TRBD1 (6 bases). The length of the CDR3 is 16 residues. The germline V and J ends were trimmed by 1 base and 5 bases, with 14 bases remaining between them. Germline CDR1 reads SGHTA; CDR2 reads FQGTGA. The CDR3 spells CASSLMGTLGTGELFF. The DNA of the CDR3 is TGTGCCAGCAGCTTAATGGGGACATTGGGAACCGGGGAGCTGTTTTTT.

This clone was counted at least ten times. The J gene is TRBJ1-1, the V gene TRBV10-3; 9 nucleotides agree with TRBD1. Germline assignment: CDR1 ENHRY and CDR2 SYGVKD. With V trimmed by 6 bases and J by 12 bases, 5 bases remained unmatched. This CDR3 comprises 11 residues. The CDR3 DNA reads TGTGCCATCAGAGACAGGGGGACAACTTTCTTT. It encodes CAIRDRGTTFF.

This chain connects TRBV5-4 to TRBJ2-5; D is undetermined. The CDR3 loop spans 14 amino acids. V lost 1 base, J lost 8 bases, and 15 bases lay in between. Germline V gives CDR1 SGHNT, CDR2 YYREEE (reference sequence). CDR3 sequence: CASSLKKNLKTQYF. The CDR3 region has the DNA TGTGCCAGCAGCTTGAAAAAGAACCTTAAAACCCAGTACTTC.

This clone was counted ten times or more. The sample contains more than one DNA sequence encoding this CDR3. The chain joins TRBV20-1 to TRBJ2-2, with D maybe TRBD1 (6 bases). V lost 6 bases to trimming and J lost 2 bases, with 13 bases between them. Germline CDR1 DFQATT, CDR2 SNEGSKA (reference sequence). This CDR3 contains 14 residues. The CDR3 is CSARVGGNTGELFF. The CDR3 DNA sequence: TGCAGTGCCAGGGTAGGGGGAAACACCGGGGAGCTGTTTTTT.

The table lists this clone with many counts. This chain connects TRBV12-3 or TRBV12-4 to TRBJ1-2; unclear D gene. V lost 6 bases and J 4 bases, leaving 6 bases between the germline ends. CDR3 size: 11 residues. CDR3 sequence reads: CASSPVYGYTF. CDR3 DNA: TGTGCCAGCAGCCCCGTCTATGGCTACACCTTC.

The genes are TRBV7-9 and TRBJ1-3; D gene uncertain. This CDR3 comprises 15 residues. The germline V gene has CDR1 SEHNR and CDR2 FQNEAQ (reference sequence). The V gene lost 1 base and the J gene lost 0 bases, with 7 bases spanning the gap. CDR3 residues: CASSLGRVSGNTIYF. The CDR3 bases are TGTGCCAGCAGCTTAGGACGGGTCTCTGGAAACACCATATATTTT.

In this sample, this clone turned up many times. The gene calls are TRBV6-2 or TRBV6-3 and TRBJ2-5; unclear D gene. V lost 0 bases and J lost 2, with 13 bases in between. CDR3 size: 16 residues. The germline V gene encodes CDR1 MNHEY and CDR2 SVGEGT. The CDR3 DNA reads TGTGCCAGCAGTTACTCGAAAGGTACACCACAAGAGACCCAGTACTTC. Residues: CASSYSKGTPQETQYF.

This clone was seen many times. J is TRBJ2-1 and V is TRBV4-2; maybe TRBD2 (7 bases). V lost 1 base and J 8 bases, leaving 15 bases between the germline ends. Germline-derived CDR1 and CDR2 are LGHNA and YNFKEQ. This CDR3 comprises 15 residues. The CDR3 nucleotides are TGTGCCAGCAGCCAAGGGGAGGGGAAGGGGGATGAGCAGTTCTTC. It is translated as CASSQGEGKGDEQFF.

This clone was seen repeatedly, ten times or more. The chain is built from TRBV11-1 and TRBJ2-7; tentative D call: TRBD2 (6 bases). The V gene lost 6 bases and the J gene lost 1 base, with 16 bases spanning the gap. Germline V gives CDR1 SGHAT, CDR2 FQDESV (reference sequence). CDR3 length: 15 residues. CDR3 loop: CASRHRDSLSYEQYF. In nucleotides, the CDR3 is TGTGCCAGCAGACACCGGGACTCCCTATCCTACGAGCAGTACTTC.